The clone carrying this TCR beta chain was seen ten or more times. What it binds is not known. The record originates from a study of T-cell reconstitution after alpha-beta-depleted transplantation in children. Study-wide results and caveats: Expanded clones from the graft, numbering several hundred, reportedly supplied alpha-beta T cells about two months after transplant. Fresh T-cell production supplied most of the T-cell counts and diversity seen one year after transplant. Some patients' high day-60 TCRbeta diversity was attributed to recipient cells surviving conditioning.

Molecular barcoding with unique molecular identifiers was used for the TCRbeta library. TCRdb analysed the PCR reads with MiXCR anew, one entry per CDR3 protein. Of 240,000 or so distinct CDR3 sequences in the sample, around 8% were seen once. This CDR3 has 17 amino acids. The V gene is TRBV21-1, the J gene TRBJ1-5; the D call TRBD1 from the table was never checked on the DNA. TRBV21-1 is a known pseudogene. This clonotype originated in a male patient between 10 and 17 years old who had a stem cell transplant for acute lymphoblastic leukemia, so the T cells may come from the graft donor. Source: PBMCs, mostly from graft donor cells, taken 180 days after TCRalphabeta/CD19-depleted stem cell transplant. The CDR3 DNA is TGTGCCAGCAGCAACCACACCGGACAGGGTGACAATCAGCCCCAGCATTTT. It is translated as CASSNHTGQGDNQPQHF.